Described below is a single T cell receptor (beta chain) sequence and its context. This clonotype was seen a few times. What antigen it recognizes has not been identified. The sample holds no much larger clone one base away, and base qualities are not on file. Moderately to severely active disease, a Clinical Activity Score of at least 3, a NOSPECS grade of at least 4, and a duration under 3 months were present in ophthalmopathy patients. The study excluded patients with uncontrolled infections, other autoimmune diseases, pregnancy or lactation. Clinical symptoms, serum thyroxine and TRAb, thyroid ultrasound, and orbital computed tomography formed the basis for the diagnoses. Ficoll-Paque density gradient centrifugation was used to isolate PBMCs from 9.5 to 10 ml of fresh peripheral blood. Total RNA was extracted with Trizol reagent, and quality was checked on an Agilent 2100 Bioanalyzer. This specimen belongs to a study of T cells in Graves' hyperthyroidism and ophthalmopathy (dated by TCRdb to between 2017 and 2020). Some background on the complete study: Peripheral blood was sampled at the time of initial diagnosis, prior to any treatment. TCR V-J signatures able to tell the groups apart were searched for in a discovery cohort of 95 to 100 patients, of whom fewer than 45 had Graves' ophthalmopathy and some 60 had stable Graves' hyperthyroidism. Thyroid tissue and blood T-cell repertoires from about six Graves' hyperthyroidism patients were also compared in the study. The paper describes TCR Vbeta CDR3 sequencing of some 130 peripheral blood samples, made up of fewer than 50 ophthalmopathy patients, some 76 hyperthyroidism patients and around 17 progressor patients. Prospective prediction of ophthalmopathy was tested in an independent validation cohort consisting of fewer than 20 hyperthyroidism patients and approximately 16 patients who later progressed to ophthalmopathy. Once sampling was done, hyperthyroidism patients were given methimazole at a starting dose of 30 mg daily, whereas ophthalmopathy patients were given high-dose intravenous methylprednisolone. The roughly 100 discovery patients were divided at random into training and test sets in a 7:3 ratio.

TCR beta CDR3 regions were amplified from RNA transcripts. The TCR CDR3 was subjected to a first round of RT-PCR using the HTBI primer set and the Qiagen OneStep RT-PCR kit. The libraries were constructed in a second round of multiplex PCR and then size-selected and purified. Sequencing of the libraries was done on an Illumina HiSeq2000 using paired-end 100 bp reads. The authors' pipeline ran thus. SOAPnuke was used to process the raw data, removing reads that contained adapters or uncalled bases, had a mean Phred below 15, or lacked an exact match to the constant primer or identifier. High-quality paired reads were merged with COPE v1.2.5, and unique nucleotide sequences were defined as clonotypes. Clonotypes were aligned to IMGT TRBV, TRBD and TRBJ reference segments using MiTCR v1.1. The analysis was restricted to V-J combinations with a frequency above 0.0001, which together covered roughly 99% of the repertoires. A TCS score was defined as the ratio of F50 (clonal expansion) to E x V (chaos), with BLOSUM62-based TCRdist applied between CDR3 peptides within each V-J. Welch's t-statistics and random forest reduced 500 to 550 V-J features to about 13, which were used in a naive Bayes classifier (R e1071). In-frame beta chains were kept once TCRdb had trimmed the public reads at Q25 with fastp and called clones with MiXCR. Entries are consolidated by CDR3 protein sequence, retaining the most common genes and DNA. These V and J calls are TCRdb output, not the study's own analysis. Here the sample has some 500,000 distinct CDR3 sequences; 16% occur a single time. The ten largest account for 29% of the sample.

Deletion took 5 bases off V and 7 bases off J, with a span of 21 bases between the germline ends. The CDR3 measures 15 amino acids from cysteine to phenylalanine. Solely the CDR3 DNA is kept, with 45 bases framed from the first base. The germline V gene encodes CDR1 KGHSH and CDR2 LQKENI. Study-wide findings and limitations: Most expanded thyroid clonotypes (frequency above 0.001) were also detected in blood, a finding suggesting that blood repertoires may reflect thyroid immune responses. Sample size was not statistically predetermined, and investigators were not blinded to group allocation. During validation, the model predicted progression to ophthalmopathy a median of roughly 7.1 months ahead of onset, with roughly 65% sensitivity and roughly 72% specificity. In cross-validation, a model built on a 13 V-J signature told ophthalmopathy apart from stable hyperthyroidism with 85% to 90% sensitivity and roughly 83% specificity, and in testing the same model reached 80%/75%.

Source material: blood. The chain uses TRBV18 and TRBJ2-7; a tentative D match to TRBD1 spans 6 bases. This TCR was recovered from a young woman with Graves' ophthalmopathy. CDR3 reads: CASSGVDRPHEEQYF. The nucleotides are TGTGCCAGCTCAGGGGTGGACAGACCTCATGAGGAGCAGTACTTC.